Shown below are 31 T cell receptor beta chains from a single sample sequenced in a study of shared clonotypes between healthy human individuals. Repertoires were generated with immunoSEQ multiplex PCR, while TCRdb's copy carries only in-frame clones and drops some. The sample consists of more than 2 million clones, 85% to 95% of them appearing once. The sequenced material came from naive CD4+ T cells sorted from blood. As to subset: CD45RA+ positively selected. Receptors originate from a man younger than 30 in good health.

This clone was seen only once. V and J are TRBV7-2 and TRBJ2-7, with D maybe TRBD1 (6 bases). V dropped 8 bases and J dropped 4 bases, with 12 bases sitting between them. Germline assignment: CDR1 SGHTA and CDR2 FQGNSA. The CDR3 has 12 residues. The CDR3 sequence: CASCGQTYEQYF. For the CDR3, the DNA is TGTGCCAGCTGCGGACAGACTTACGAGCAGTACTTC.

The chain has TRBV7-2 and TRBJ2-7; 13 positions match TRBD2. The CDR3 covers 15 residues. The germline V gene encodes CDR1 SGHTA and CDR2 FQGNSA. The junction had 5 bases not matched to a gene; V was cut back by 4 bases and J by 5 bases. The CDR3 DNA follows: TGTGCCAGCAGCTGGACTAGCGGGAGTGGCAACGAGCAGTACTTC. This translates into CASSWTSGSGNEQYF.

Details on this clone: Other DNA variants within this sample encode the same CDR3. This chain links TRBV9 with TRBJ2-3; a weak D match, TRBD2 (5 bases). This CDR3 spans 16 amino acids. Germline-derived CDR1 and CDR2 are SGDLS and YYNGEE. Trimming shortened V by 0 bases and J by 1 base, and 12 bases separated the two germline ends. The CDR3 DNA sequence: TGTGCCAGCAGCGTAGGGCCGGGGTTGGGCACAGATACGCAGTATTTT. Translated: CASSVGPGLGTDTQYF.

This clone was observed a single time. V and J are TRBV30 and TRBJ1-1, with no clear D. The CDR3 has 10 amino acids. Germline assignment: CDR1 GTSNPN and CDR2 SVGIG (reference sequence). Trimming cost V 8 bases and J 5 bases, with 9 bases left between them. CDR3 loop: CARIGTEAFF. DNA for the CDR3: TGTGCCCGGATAGGGACTGAAGCTTTCTTT.

The V call is TRBV6-5, the J call TRBJ1-6, with TRBD1 identical over 7 bases. Germline lookup yields CDR1 MNHEY and CDR2 SVGAGI. J was trimmed by 10 bases and V by 6 bases; bases with no gene match: 9. The CDR3 is 14 amino acids. The CDR3 DNA follows: TGTGCCAGCAGGGAAACAGGGGTGGTATCACCCCTCCACTTT. Its translation is CASRETGVVSPLHF.

The chain employs TRBV9 and TRBJ2-7; 10 nucleotides align to TRBD2. This CDR3 is 18 amino acids long. Unmatched junction bases numbered 13, after V lost 3 bases and J lost 1 base. CDR1 SGDLS and CDR2 YYNGEE come from the germline V gene. The CDR3 DNA reads TGTGCCAGCAGCGAGGGCCTCCAAACTAGCGGGGTTTCCTACGAGCAGTACTTC. Amino acids: CASSEGLQTSGVSYEQYF.

This chain links TRBV9 with TRBJ1-4; D may be TRBD1 (6 bases). This CDR3 is built from 14 residues. Germline CDR1 is SGDLS and CDR2 is YYNGEE. Trimming cost V 0 bases and J 13 bases, with 16 bases left between them. In DNA, the CDR3 is TGTGCCAGCAGCGTAGACTCCGCTACGGGGGCACTGTTTTTT. Its translation: CASSVDSATGALFF.

The chain joins TRBV4-1 to TRBJ2-5; 10 bases fit TRBD1. The CDR3 runs 16 residues. Trimming at V came to 6 bases and at J to 5 bases, leaving 12 bases not matched to a gene. CDR1 and CDR2 from the germline V gene are MGHRA and YSYEKL. Here the CDR3 DNA reads TGCGCCAGCAGAGCTTTGGACAGGGGGAATACGGAGACCCAGTACTTC. It yields the protein CASRALDRGNTETQYF.

This clone appeared a single time. V and J are TRBV7-3 and TRBJ2-5; no clear D. Germline values: CDR1 SGHTA, CDR2 FQGTGA. V was trimmed by 3 bases and J by 3 bases, leaving 8 bases between them. The CDR3 runs 13 residues. The CDR3 sequence: CASSFGIEETQYF. In nucleotides, the CDR3 is TGTGCCAGCAGCTTTGGAATTGAAGAGACCCAGTACTTC.

The chain couples TRBV6-5 to TRBJ2-7, with a tentative D call TRBD1 (6 bases). The CDR3 length is 12 residues. V was trimmed by 5 bases and J by 5 bases, leaving 10 bases between them. CDR1 and CDR2 from the germline V gene are MNHEY and SVGAGI. The CDR3 sequence is CASSRHRDEQYF. In nucleotides, the CDR3 is TGTGCCAGCAGTCGTCACAGGGACGAGCAGTACTTC.

This chain joins TRBV6-5 and TRBJ2-3, with TRBD1 identical over 9 bases. Germline CDR1 reads MNHEY; CDR2 reads SVGAGI. Trimming took 4 bases from V and 4 from J; bases not matched to a gene: 6. The CDR3 runs to 15 residues. As DNA, the CDR3 is TGTGCCAGCAGTTCACCGGGACAGGGAGCAGATACGCAGTATTTT. This codes for CASSSPGQGADTQYF.

The chain employs TRBV28 and TRBJ2-1, with 7 bases lining up with TRBD2. Germline CDR1 is MDHEN and CDR2 is SYDVKM. CDR3 length: 15 residues. J was trimmed by 7 bases and V by 3 bases; bases with no gene match: 9. Written as DNA, the CDR3 is TGTGCCAGCAGTTTTTTGGGGGGGGTTGAGAATGAGCAGTTCTTC. This encodes CASSFLGGVENEQFF.

The chain joins TRBV25-1 to TRBJ2-7, with TRBD1 as a possible D gene (6 bases). The CDR3 totals 14 residues. Trimming removed 3 bases from V and 5 bases from J, with 14 bases in between. Germline V gene data show CDR1 as MGHDK and CDR2 as SYGVNS. CDR3 residues: CASSEGQGFNEQYF. Written as DNA, the CDR3 is TGTGCCAGCAGTGAGGGCCAGGGGTTCAACGAGCAGTACTTC.

Points on this clone: Additional DNA sequences in this sample encode the identical CDR3. The rearrangement links TRBV5-1 to TRBJ2-3; a weak D match, TRBD2 (7 bases). Between the trimmed V and J ends, which lost 4 bases and 2 bases, there was a span of 11 bases. The CDR3 consists of 14 residues. CDR1 SGHRS and CDR2 YFSETQ come from the germline V gene. CDR3 in DNA: TGCGCCAGCAGCGGGGGGGCCTCCACAGATACGCAGTATTTT. This sequence encodes CASSGGASTDTQYF.

This clone was seen only once. This sequence joins TRBV11-2 and TRBJ1-1; D gene ambiguous. This CDR3 spans 14 amino acids. The V gene's germline CDR1 is SGHAT and CDR2 FQNNGV. V lost 3 bases and J 3 bases, leaving 11 bases between the germline ends. CDR3 region: CASSFRPQDTEAFF. The CDR3 DNA reads as TGTGCCAGCAGCTTCAGGCCTCAGGACACTGAAGCTTTCTTT.

V usage is TRBV5-6 and J usage is TRBJ1-4; possible D gene TRBD1, 6 bases. Trimming shortened V by 2 bases and J by 4 bases, and 9 bases separated the two germline ends. The CDR3 runs to 14 residues. CDR1 is SGHDT, CDR2 YYEEEE, per germline. The CDR3 region has the DNA TGTGCCAGCAGCTTAGGACAGTTTAATGAAAAACTGTTTTTT. It specifies CASSLGQFNEKLFF. The whole variable domain, filled in from reference TRBV5-6 and TRBJ1-4, reads DAGVTQSPTHLIKTRGQQVTLRCSPKSGHDTVSWYQQALGQGPQFIFQYYEEEERQRGNFPDRFSGHQFPNYSSELNVNALLLGDSALYLCASSLGQFNEKLFFGSGTQLSVL.

This clone has a single count. The rearrangement uses TRBV2 and TRBJ1-5; the D gene is possibly TRBD1 (5 bases). V was cut by 6 bases and J by 2 bases, with 8 bases left in between. The V gene's germline CDR1 is SNHLY and CDR2 FYNNEI. CDR3 length: 13 residues. For the CDR3, the DNA is TGTGCCAGCAGCGCACAGGGCAATCAGCCCCAGCATTTT. Residues: CASSAQGNQPQHF. Supplemented by reference TRBV2 and TRBJ1-5, the full variable domain reads EPEVTQTPSHQVTQMGQEVILRCVPISNHLYFYWYRQILGQKVEFLVSFYNNEISEKSEIFDDQFSVERPDGSNFTLKIRSTKLEDSAMYFCASSAQGNQPQHFGDGTRLSIL.

The genes are TRBV18 and TRBJ1-4; D may be TRBD1 (6 bases). Germline V gives CDR1 KGHSH, CDR2 LQKENI. The CDR3 contains 14 residues. Between the trimmed V and J ends, which lost 2 bases and 7 bases, there was a span of 11 bases. Here the CDR3 DNA reads TGTGCCAGCTCACCAACAGGAGGGGGTGAAAAACTGTTTTTT. This sequence encodes CASSPTGGGEKLFF. The full variable domain, rest sourced from reference TRBV18 and TRBJ1-4, is NAGVMQNPRHLVRRRGQEARLRCSPMKGHSHVYWYRQLPEEGLKFMVYLQKENIIDESGMPKERFSAEFPKEGPSILRIQQVVRGDSAAYFCASSPTGGGEKLFFGSGTQLSVL.

The rearrangement joins TRBV5-1 to TRBJ1-5; TRBD1 matches 9 bases. CDR3 length: 12 amino acids. V lost 4 bases and J lost 9; bases outside the gene matches: 2. Germline lookup yields CDR1 SGHRS and CDR2 YFSETQ. The CDR3 sequence: CASSVDRGPQHF. The CDR3 bases are TGCGCCAGCAGCGTGGACAGGGGGCCCCAGCATTTT.

J is TRBJ2-2 and V is TRBV4-1; 11 nucleotides agree with TRBD2. Per germline, CDR1 MGHRA and CDR2 YSYEKL. V was pared by 1 base and J by 1 base, with 8 bases of the junction left unmatched. This CDR3 spans 19 amino acids. In DNA form, the CDR3 reads TGCGCCAGCAGCCAAGCTATGACTAGCGGGAAAAGGAACACCGGGGAGCTGTTTTTT. Translation: CASSQAMTSGKRNTGELFF.

This CDR3 reads CAWSADAYEQYF. CDR3 DNA: TGTGCCTGGAGTGCTGACGCCTACGAGCAGTACTTC. The rearrangement links TRBV30 to TRBJ2-7; D unresolved. CDR1 is GTSNPN and CDR2 is SVGIG in the germline V gene (reference sequence). Trimming shortened V by 1 base and J by 2 bases, and 6 bases separated the two germline ends. The CDR3 runs to 12 residues. The complete variable domain, with remaining parts taken from reference TRBV30 and TRBJ2-7, reads SQTIHQWPATLVQPVGSPLSLECTVEGTSNPNLYWYRQAAGRGLQLLFYSVGIGQISSEVPQNLSASRPQDRQFILSSKKLLLSDSGFYLCAWSADAYEQYFGPGTRLTVT.

CDR3 nucleotides: TGTGCCAGCAGGAGGACAGGGGGTTACGAGCAGTACTTC. Translating gives CASRRTGGYEQYF. This chain links TRBV6-6 with TRBJ2-7; 10 nucleotides align to TRBD1. The CDR3 totals 13 residues. From germline, CDR1 is MNHNY and CDR2 SVGAGI (reference sequence). Unmatched junction bases numbered 3, after V lost 6 bases and J lost 4 bases.

This chain joins TRBV19 and TRBJ1-1, with TRBD1 identical over 10 bases. V was pared by 3 bases and J by 4 bases, with 8 bases of the junction left unmatched. Germline V gene lookup returns CDR1 LNHDA and CDR2 SQIVND (reference sequence). The length of the CDR3 is 16 residues. The CDR3 nucleotides are TGTGCCAGTAGTATGAGGGACAGGGGTTCGGTCACTGAAGCTTTCTTT. Translation gives CASSMRDRGSVTEAFF.

The chain links TRBV30 to TRBJ1-1; D gene unclear. Germline CDR1 GTSNPN, CDR2 SVGIG (reference sequence). With 2 bases removed from V and 4 bases from J, the gap between germline ends came to 14 bases. The CDR3 consists of 14 residues. This chain's CDR3 is CAWSPRTSGTEAFF. The CDR3 nucleotides are TGTGCCTGGAGTCCAAGGACCTCGGGCACTGAAGCTTTCTTT.

V gene TRBV5-1 combines with J gene TRBJ2-5; 7 bases align to TRBD1. CDR1 SGHRS and CDR2 YFSETQ come from the germline V gene. V gave up 3 bases and J gave up 5 bases; unmatched junction bases: 4. The CDR3 is 13 amino acids. DNA of the CDR3: TGCGCCAGCAGCTGGGACAGCGGCGAGACCCAGTACTTC. Its protein product is CASSWDSGETQYF.

This chain connects TRBV27 to TRBJ2-7; D remains ambiguous. This CDR3 spans 15 amino acids. Germline loops: CDR1 MNHEY, CDR2 SMNVEV (reference sequence). The V and J ends lost 6 bases and 2 bases respectively, with 17 bases between them. CDR3 sequence: CASRSLRAITYEQYF. The CDR3 DNA is TGTGCCAGCAGGTCTTTAAGGGCGATAACCTACGAGCAGTACTTC.

The J gene is TRBJ1-5, the V gene TRBV30, with TRBD1 identical over 8 bases. The CDR3 sequence is 16 residues long. Germline V CDR1 and CDR2: GTSNPN, SVGIG (reference sequence). Losses at the gene ends were 0 bases for V and 7 bases for J; bases not matched to a gene: 11. The CDR3 DNA follows: TGTGCCTGGAGTGTGACGGACAGGGTCCTTCGGCAGCCCCAGCATTTT. This sequence encodes CAWSVTDRVLRQPQHF.

The CDR3 loop reads CASSGTSGSRETQYF. As DNA, the CDR3 is TGTGCCAGCAGCGGGACTAGCGGGAGTCGTGAGACCCAGTACTTC. V and J are TRBV5-6 and TRBJ2-5; TRBD2 matches 14 bases. Germline V gives CDR1 SGHDT, CDR2 YYEEEE. The V segment lost 4 bases and the J segment 5 bases; nucleotides outside the gene matches: 4. This CDR3 has 15 amino acids.

The chain uses TRBV6-5 and TRBJ2-7; 10 bases fit TRBD2. The germline CDR1 and CDR2 sequences are MNHEY and SVGAGI. This CDR3 comprises 14 residues. V dropped 4 bases and J dropped 7; count of bases not matched to a gene: 7. The CDR3: CASSLLAGTGEQYF. The CDR3 region has the DNA TGTGCCAGCAGTTTACTAGCGGGAACGGGGGAGCAGTACTTC.

This clone is a singleton in its sample. V and J are TRBV29-1 and TRBJ1-1; D not certain. Germline V gene sequence: CDR1 SQVTM, CDR2 ANQGSEA. The CDR3 consists of 14 residues. Trimming took 1 base from V and 1 from J, leaving 10 bases between them. The CDR3 is CSVEGLRANTEAFF. CDR3 nucleotides: TGCAGCGTTGAAGGCCTGAGGGCGAACACTGAAGCTTTCTTT. Combining the CDR3 with reference TRBV29-1 and TRBJ1-1 gives the whole variable domain SAVISQKPSRDICQRGTSLTIQCQVDSQVTMMFWYRQQPGQSLTLIATANQGSEATYESGFVIDKFPISRPNLTFSTLTVSNMSPEDSSIYLCSVEGLRANTEAFFGQGTRLTVV.

Details on this clone: Other DNA sequences in this specimen translate into the identical CDR3. The chain uses TRBV18 and TRBJ1-1, with D unresolved. V was shortened by 2 bases and J by 0 bases, with 4 bases between the two germline ends. The CDR3 has 13 amino acids. Germline CDR1 is KGHSH and CDR2 is LQKENI. The CDR3 DNA is TGTGCCAGCTCACCAGGGATGAACACTGAAGCTTTCTTT. Protein product: CASSPGMNTEAFF. The full variable domain, rest sourced from reference TRBV18 and TRBJ1-1, is NAGVMQNPRHLVRRRGQEARLRCSPMKGHSHVYWYRQLPEEGLKFMVYLQKENIIDESGMPKERFSAEFPKEGPSILRIQQVVRGDSAAYFCASSPGMNTEAFFGQGTRLTVV.